This TCR beta chain was found in a study of T-cell memory formation after mild COVID-19. Background on the study: TCR clusters were mostly confined to one donor each.

The CDR3 loop spans 14 amino acids. Germline CDR1 and CDR2: DFQATT and SNEGSKA (reference sequence). J was trimmed by 3 bases and V by 3 bases; bases with no gene match: 3. General study results and limits: While clones contracting from day 15 to 85 were balanced between CD4 and CD8, later expanders leaned CD4+. Contracting clones localized mainly to CM and EM when CD4+ and mainly to EMRA when CD8+.

This clonotype was observed a few times. Its antigen is not known. With constant-segment primers, 5'RACE yielded cDNA libraries of TCR alpha and TCR beta that carried sample barcodes and UMIs. TCRdb reprocessed the 5' RACE reads with MiXCR, giving one entry per CDR3 protein. The sample shows over 400,000 distinct CDR3 sequences, around 22% of them seen only once. This rearrangement joins TRBV20-1 to TRBJ2-7, with 12 bases fitting TRBD2. This TCR was recovered from an adult woman who had mild COVID-19 (a few samples of this study predate the infection). Cell type and time point are not known. The sequenced material came from PBMCs or a T cell subset sorted from them (not recorded which). The CDR3 nucleotides are TGCAGTGCTAGTCCGACTAGCGGGAGCTACGAGCAGTACTTC. Its protein is CSASPTSGSYEQYF.